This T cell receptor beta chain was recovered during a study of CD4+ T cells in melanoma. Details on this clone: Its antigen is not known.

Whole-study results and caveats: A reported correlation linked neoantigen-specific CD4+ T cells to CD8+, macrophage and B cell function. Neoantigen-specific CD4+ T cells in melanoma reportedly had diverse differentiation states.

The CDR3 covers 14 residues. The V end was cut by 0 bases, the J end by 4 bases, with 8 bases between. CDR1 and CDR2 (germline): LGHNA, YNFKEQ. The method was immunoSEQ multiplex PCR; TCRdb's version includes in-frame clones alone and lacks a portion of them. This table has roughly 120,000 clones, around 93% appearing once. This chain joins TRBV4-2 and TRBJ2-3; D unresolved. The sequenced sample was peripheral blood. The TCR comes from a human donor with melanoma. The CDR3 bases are TGTGCCAGCAGCCAAGACCACGGCCCAGATACGCAGTATTTT. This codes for CASSQDHGPDTQYF.